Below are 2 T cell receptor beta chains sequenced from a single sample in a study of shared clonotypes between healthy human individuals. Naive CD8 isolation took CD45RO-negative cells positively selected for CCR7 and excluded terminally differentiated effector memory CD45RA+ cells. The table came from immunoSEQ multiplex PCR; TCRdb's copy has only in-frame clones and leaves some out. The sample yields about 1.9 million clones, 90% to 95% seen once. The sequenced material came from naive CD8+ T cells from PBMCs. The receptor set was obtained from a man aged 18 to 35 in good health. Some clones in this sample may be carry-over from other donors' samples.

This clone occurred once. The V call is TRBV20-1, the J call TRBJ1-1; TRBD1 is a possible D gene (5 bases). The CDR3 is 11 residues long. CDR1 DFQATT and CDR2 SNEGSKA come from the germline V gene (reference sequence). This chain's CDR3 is CSGKPNTEAFF. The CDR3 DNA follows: TGCTCAGGGAAACCGAACACTGAAGCTTTCTTT.

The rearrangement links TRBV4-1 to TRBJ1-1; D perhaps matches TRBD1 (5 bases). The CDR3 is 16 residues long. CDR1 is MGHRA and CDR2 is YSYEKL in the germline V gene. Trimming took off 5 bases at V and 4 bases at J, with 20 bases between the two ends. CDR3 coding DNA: TGCGCCAGCAGCGGTGTAATGGGGGTCCTAGGCACTGAAGCTTTCTTT. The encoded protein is CASSGVMGVLGTEAFF.